Listed here is a single TCR beta chain. Its antigen is still unknown. With a J-beta primer mix and a sample-barcoded 5' primer, a second PCR ran about 7 to 12 cycles. A single record per CDR3 protein comes from TCRdb applying MiXCR to the 5' RACE reads. The sample includes about 640,000 distinct CDR3 sequences, 58% of them seen just once. J lost 0 bases, V lost 5 bases, and 3 bases had no gene match. There are 15 residues in the CDR3. Germline assignment: CDR1 SGHTA and CDR2 FQGNSA. The sample belongs to a study of blood T cells in healthy people across ages. General study points: Getting older went along with TCR beta diversity per million T cells dropping roughly linearly.

The clonotype comes from a man between 60 and 70 years old in good health. Sequenced sample: blood. The chain employs TRBV7-2 and TRBJ2-3; 9 bases are shared with TRBD2. CDR3 DNA sequence: TGTGCCAGCAGCACGCGGGGGGGAAGCACAGATACGCAGTATTTT. Its protein product is CASSTRGGSTDTQYF.